This TCR beta chain was sequenced during a study of T cell responses to AZD1222 COVID-19 vaccine. Study-level findings and limits: Scientists sampled the repertoires only once the peak T cell response had passed. Clonal diversity was possibly underestimated, and white British individuals and females predominated among donors. In the spike-specific TCR repertoire, nearly half reportedly target unmutated variant regions. Spike-specific TCR breadth and depth grew following two AZD1222 doses.

V lost 3 bases to trimming and J lost 2 bases, with 7 bases between them. Germline V gene lookup returns CDR1 MNHEY and CDR2 SMNVEV (reference sequence). This CDR3 contains 13 residues. In the case of this clone: The antigen is undetermined.

The assay was immunoSEQ multiplex PCR, and TCRdb's table has in-frame clones only and misses some. The sample records 69,000 or so clones, 87% being singletons. The sequence came from an adult who received the AZD1222 COVID-19 vaccine. Sequencing was performed on peripheral blood, taken 28 days after the second AZD1222 dose. This chain joins TRBV27 and TRBJ2-5; D gene ambiguous. The CDR3 DNA reads as TGTGCCAGCAGTTTCCTCCATCAAGAGACCCAGTACTTC. Its translation is CASSFLHQETQYF.